These 7 T cell receptor beta chains originate from one sample sequenced in a study of shared clonotypes between healthy human individuals. Assay: immunoSEQ multiplex PCR; the TCRdb copy retains only in-frame clones and omits some. The data hold around 1.1 million clones, with around three quarters observed a single time. The specimen was memory CD4+ T cells from PBMCs. Subset described: CD45RA-negative fraction. Source of these receptors: a man between 18 and 35 years old in good health. Some clones in this sample may be carry-over from other donors' samples.

The chain is built from TRBV5-1 and TRBJ2-1, with 11 bases lining up with TRBD2. The junction had 9 bases not matched to a gene; V was cut back by 6 bases and J by 7 bases. Germline CDR1 and CDR2: SGHRS and YFSETQ. This CDR3 contains 15 residues. CDR3: CASTELAGVSNEQFF. CDR3 sequence (DNA): TGCGCCAGCACCGAACTAGCGGGAGTTAGTAATGAGCAGTTCTTC.

V and J are TRBV29-1 and TRBJ2-5, with TRBD2 matching over 11 bases. J gave up 11 bases and V 6 bases, and 11 bases lay outside the gene matches. This CDR3 is 13 amino acids long. CDR1 is SQVTM, CDR2 ANQGSEA, per germline. This chain's CDR3 is CSVGLAANQEQYF. The CDR3 region has the DNA TGCAGCGTGGGACTAGCGGCAAACCAGGAGCAGTACTTC.

The chain employs TRBV7-9 and TRBJ2-1; a possible D gene is TRBD1 (5 bases). CDR1 is SEHNR, CDR2 FQNEAQ, per germline (reference sequence). V was clipped by 7 bases and J by 0 bases, with 13 bases between them. The CDR3 runs 15 residues. The CDR3 DNA follows: TGTGCCAGCAACCCAGGGTTCAACTCCTACAATGAGCAGTTCTTC. Amino acid sequence: CASNPGFNSYNEQFF.

This chain uses TRBV7-8 with TRBJ1-1, with D possibly being TRBD1 (5 bases). CDR3 length: 12 residues. Trimming took 1 base from V and 10 from J, leaving 10 bases between them. Germline V gene sequence: CDR1 SGHVS, CDR2 FQNEAQ. The CDR3 DNA reads as TGTGCCAGCAGCTTAGTCAGGGAACGAGCTTTCTTT. It yields the protein CASSLVRERAFF.

This clone has just a few counts. This rearrangement joins TRBV4-2 to TRBJ1-1; D perhaps matches TRBD1 (5 bases). Trimming pared 4 bases from V and 1 base from J, leaving 7 bases between. CDR1 is LGHNA, CDR2 YNFKEQ, per germline. The CDR3 runs to 13 residues. CDR3 nucleotide sequence: TGTGCCAGCAGCCCTCAGGGGAACACTGAAGCTTTCTTT. Its translation: CASSPQGNTEAFF.

Written as DNA, the CDR3 is TGTGCCAGCAGCTCCTTTAGCGGGAGAGGTGAGCAGTTCTTC. Protein: CASSSFSGRGEQFF. The chain uses TRBV7-2 and TRBJ2-1; 9 nucleotides align to TRBD2. The ends lost 4 bases at V and 9 bases at J; junction bases unmatched: 7. CDR1 is SGHTA and CDR2 is FQGNSA in the germline V gene. This CDR3 contains 14 residues.

V usage is TRBV27 and J usage is TRBJ1-1; D is perhaps TRBD1 (5 bases). V gave up 5 bases and J gave up 8 bases, with 18 bases separating them. The germline gives CDR1 MNHEY, CDR2 SMNVEV (reference sequence). This CDR3 has 14 amino acids. The CDR3 DNA reads as TGTGCCAGCAGTACGAGCGAGGGACGGCGCGAAGCTTTCTTT. It yields the protein CASSTSEGRREAFF.